The clone carrying this T cell receptor (beta chain) was seen a single time. Its antigen is not known. This sample was taken from a study of cytomegalovirus exposure and HLA in healthy donors. Study-level results: The classifier, whose performance was assessed in both the original and validation cohorts, reportedly diagnosed cytomegalovirus status with high specificity and sensitivity. In vitro experiments confirmed that three CMV-associated chains were specific for CMV antigens. Most TCR sequences were uncommon, yet certain public TCRs appeared in many donors. According to a subsequent analysis, TCR clusters from the first cohort were inclined to appear together in the 130 or so validation repertoires.

Data came from immunoSEQ multiplex PCR; TCRdb stores just in-frame clones and leaves some out. The data hold some 130,000 clones, with over 75% observed a single time. V was clipped by 5 bases and J by 1 base, with 15 bases between them. The CDR3 runs 16 residues. The germline V gene encodes CDR1 SEHNR and CDR2 FQNEAQ (reference sequence). The source is a woman aged 18-30 years in good health and CMV-seropositive. The sequenced material came from PBMCs. The chain is built from TRBV7-9 and TRBJ1-3; D gene unclear. CDR3 protein: CASSLEGFRSGNTIYF. DNA for the CDR3: TGTGCCAGCAGCCTCGAGGGATTCCGGTCTGGAAACACCATATATTTT.